This entry lists 13 T cell receptor beta chains sequenced from one sample in a study of blood T cell repertoires in COVID-19. Profiling relied on immunoSEQ multiplex PCR, and the TCRdb table lists in-frame clones only, not all of them. This sample has about 200,000 clones, with around four fifths found just once. The specimen was peripheral blood. These receptors all stem from a man in his 60s with COVID-19, enrolled during active disease.

The chain has TRBV7-9 and TRBJ1-4; 12 bases align to TRBD1. Germline CDR1 is SEHNR and CDR2 is FQNEAQ (reference sequence). Unmatched junction bases numbered 6, after V lost 7 bases and J lost 6 bases. This CDR3 has 15 amino acids. CDR3 protein: CASTGTGGLDEKLFF. In nucleotides, the CDR3 is TGTGCCAGCACCGGGACAGGGGGCCTGGATGAAAAACTGTTTTTT. Full variable domain (outside the CDR3, taken from reference TRBV7-9 and TRBJ1-4): DTGVSQNPRHKITKRGQNVTFRCDPISEHNRLYWYRQTLGQGPEFLTYFQNEAQLEKSRLLSDRFSAERPKGSFSTLEIQRTEQGDSAMYLCASTGTGGLDEKLFFGSGTQLSVL.

The chain couples TRBV30 to TRBJ1-5, with TRBD1 matching 10 bases. J lost 6 bases, V lost 2 bases, and 7 bases had no gene match. Looked up from germline, CDR1 is GTSNPN and CDR2 is SVGIG (reference sequence). The CDR3 loop spans 15 amino acids. The CDR3 DNA reads as TGTGCCTGGAGTAAAGGGACAGGGGTGGGTCAGCCCCAGCATTTT. It codes for CAWSKGTGVGQPQHF.

V usage is TRBV10-3 and J usage is TRBJ1-1; 10 nucleotides line up with TRBD1. Losses at the gene ends were 10 bases for V and 5 bases for J; bases not matched to a gene: 4. CDR1 ENHRY and CDR2 SYGVKD come from the germline V gene. The CDR3 is 12 residues long. The CDR3 sequence: CATGQGGTEAFF. The CDR3 DNA follows: TGTGCCACCGGACAGGGGGGGACTGAAGCTTTCTTT.

This clone was counted between two and nine times. V is TRBV27 and J is TRBJ1-5; D is perhaps TRBD1 (5 bases). Between the trimmed V and J ends, which lost 6 bases and 2 bases, there was a span of 8 bases. This CDR3 is built from 13 residues. Germline loops: CDR1 MNHEY, CDR2 SMNVEV (reference sequence). The CDR3 coding sequence is TGTGCCAGCAGACAGGCCCGCAATCAGCCCCAGCATTTT. Its protein product is CASRQARNQPQHF.

The chain employs TRBV6-1 and TRBJ1-3; possibly TRBD1 for D (5 bases). This CDR3 is built from 13 residues. V lost 3 bases, J lost 2 bases, and 5 bases lay in between. Per the germline V gene, CDR1 is MNHNS and CDR2 is SASEGT. CDR3: CASSDRAGNTIYF. The CDR3 coding sequence is TGTGCCAGCAGTGACAGGGCTGGAAACACCATATATTTT.

The chain has TRBV2 and TRBJ2-5; 7 bases match TRBD2. This CDR3 is built from 15 residues. Germline assignment: CDR1 SNHLY and CDR2 FYNNEI. Losses at the gene ends were 3 bases for V and 5 bases for J; bases not matched to a gene: 9. The CDR3 DNA is TGTGCCAGCAGTGAGGGGGAGGGGCGCATCGAGACCCAGTACTTC. It encodes CASSEGEGRIETQYF.

The V gene is TRBV24-1, the J gene TRBJ2-1; 10 nucleotides align to TRBD2. This CDR3 comprises 16 residues. Germline V lookup: CDR1 KGHDR, CDR2 SFDVKD. V shed 7 bases, J shed 2 bases, and the junction held 7 bases outside the gene matches. The chain's CDR3 is CATSPTSGETYNEQFF. The CDR3 nucleotides are TGTGCCACCAGCCCCACTAGCGGGGAAACCTACAATGAGCAGTTCTTC.

The V gene is TRBV9, the J gene TRBJ1-2, with D perhaps matching TRBD1 (5 bases). The CDR3 runs 14 residues. The V and J ends lost 0 bases and 2 bases respectively, with 8 bases between them. Germline CDR1 reads SGDLS; CDR2 reads YYNGEE. The CDR3 is CASSVDPGNYGYTF. DNA for the CDR3: TGTGCCAGCAGCGTAGATCCAGGGAACTATGGCTACACCTTC.

This clone was observed a few times. The rearrangement uses TRBV19 and TRBJ1-5; weak D call: TRBD1 (5 bases). The V gene's germline CDR1 is LNHDA and CDR2 SQIVND (reference sequence). V was pared by 7 bases and J by 1 base, with 14 bases between. The CDR3 length is 15 residues. The CDR3 sequence: CASTPWGVSNQPQHF. In DNA form, the CDR3 reads TGTGCCAGTACCCCCTGGGGGGTGAGCAATCAGCCCCAGCATTTT.

The J gene is TRBJ2-7, the V gene TRBV5-1; 8 nucleotides align to TRBD2. The V and J ends lost 0 bases and 2 bases, in that order; junction bases with no gene match: 4. The V gene's germline CDR1 is SGHRS and CDR2 YFSETQ. This CDR3 contains 15 residues. The CDR3 loop is CASSLESSGPYEQYF. The CDR3 DNA is TGCGCCAGCAGCTTGGAGTCTAGCGGGCCCTACGAGCAGTACTTC.

The rearrangement uses TRBV4-2 and TRBJ2-5; weak D call: TRBD2 (6 bases). The CDR3 contains 16 residues. V was shortened by 1 base and J by 0 bases, with 12 bases between the two germline ends. CDR1 and CDR2 (germline): LGHNA, YNFKEQ. The CDR3 is CASSQGVAGYQETQYF. The CDR3 bases are TGTGCCAGCAGCCAAGGGGTGGCGGGGTACCAAGAGACCCAGTACTTC.

This chain joins TRBV5-1 and TRBJ2-1; D is unclear. The CDR3 extends over 15 amino acids. Germline V gives CDR1 SGHRS, CDR2 YFSETQ. The ends were cut back, 4 bases at V and 10 bases at J, with 21 bases in the middle. In DNA, the CDR3 is TGCGCCAGCAGCGCCGGGTCCTCTCCCGACGTAGAGCAGTTCTTC. Translating it yields CASSAGSSPDVEQFF.

The chain is built from TRBV6-5 and TRBJ2-7, with a possible D match to TRBD2 (5 bases). The CDR3 sequence is 15 residues long. Trimming pared 0 bases from V and 3 bases from J, leaving 12 bases between. Germline CDR1 is MNHEY and CDR2 is SVGAGI. The CDR3 is CASSYSGLAGYEQYF. CDR3 DNA: TGTGCCAGCAGTTACTCAGGTTTGGCGGGCTACGAGCAGTACTTC.